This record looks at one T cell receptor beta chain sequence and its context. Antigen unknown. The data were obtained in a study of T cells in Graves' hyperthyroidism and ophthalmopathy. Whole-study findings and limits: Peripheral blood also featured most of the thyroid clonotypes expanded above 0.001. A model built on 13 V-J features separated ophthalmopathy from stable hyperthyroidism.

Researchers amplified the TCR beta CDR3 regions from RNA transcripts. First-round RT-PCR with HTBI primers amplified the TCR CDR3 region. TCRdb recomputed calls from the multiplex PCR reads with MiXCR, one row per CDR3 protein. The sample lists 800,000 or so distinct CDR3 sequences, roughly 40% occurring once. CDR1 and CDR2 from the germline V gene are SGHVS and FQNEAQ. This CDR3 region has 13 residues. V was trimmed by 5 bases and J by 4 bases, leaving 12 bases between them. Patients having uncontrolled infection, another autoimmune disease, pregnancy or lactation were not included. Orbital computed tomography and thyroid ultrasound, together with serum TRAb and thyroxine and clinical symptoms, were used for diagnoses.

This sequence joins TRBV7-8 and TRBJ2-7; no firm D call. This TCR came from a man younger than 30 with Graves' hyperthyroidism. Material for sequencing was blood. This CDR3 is CASSPQTRYEQYF. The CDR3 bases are TGTGCCAGCAGCCCCCAAACACGGTACGAGCAGTACTTC.